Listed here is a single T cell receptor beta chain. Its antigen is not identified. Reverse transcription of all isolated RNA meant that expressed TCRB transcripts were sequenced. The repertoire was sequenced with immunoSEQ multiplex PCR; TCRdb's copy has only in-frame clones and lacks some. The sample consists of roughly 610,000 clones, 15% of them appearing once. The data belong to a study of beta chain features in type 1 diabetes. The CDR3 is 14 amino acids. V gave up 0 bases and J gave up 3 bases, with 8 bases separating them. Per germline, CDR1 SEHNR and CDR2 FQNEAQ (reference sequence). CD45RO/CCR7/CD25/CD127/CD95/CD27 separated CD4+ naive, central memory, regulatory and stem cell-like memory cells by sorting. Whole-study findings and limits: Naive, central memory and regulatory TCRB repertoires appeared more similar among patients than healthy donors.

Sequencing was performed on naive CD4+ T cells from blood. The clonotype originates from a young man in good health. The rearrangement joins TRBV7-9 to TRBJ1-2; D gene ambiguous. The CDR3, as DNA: TGTGCCAGCAGCTTAGCTTCGGGCTACTATGGCTACACCTTC. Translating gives CASSLASGYYGYTF.